The entry that follows covers one T cell receptor (beta chain) sequence. The sample comes from a study of shared clonotypes between healthy human individuals. Germline-derived CDR1 and CDR2 are SQVTM and ANQGSEA. The CDR3 extends over 15 amino acids. V lost 1 base to trimming and J lost 4 bases, with 16 bases between them. The assay was run at deep level. Assay: immunoSEQ multiplex PCR; the TCRdb copy retains only in-frame clones and omits some. The sample carries about 2.4 million clones, more than 85% recorded once. Input material: naive CD4+ T cells from PBMCs. The subset denotes: CD45RA+ positively selected. The chain combines TRBV29-1 with TRBJ1-2; D is ambiguous. The TCR was taken from a man aged 18 to 30 in good health. Some clones in this sample may be carry-over from other donors' samples. The DNA for the CDR3 is TGCAGCGTTGAAGGCTCCAGCTTTTACTCCTATGGCTACACCTTC. It codes for CSVEGSSFYSYGYTF.